These T cell receptor beta chains were read from a single sample in a study of cytomegalovirus exposure and HLA in healthy donors. Generated by immunoSEQ multiplex PCR, the TCRdb table keeps only in-frame clones and is missing some. This sample's clone table lists around 140,000 clones. The sample was PBMCs. The receptors come from a man aged 18 to 29 in good health and CMV-seronegative. Both conserved end residues are part of each CDR3.

j_gene | v_gene | len | CDR3aa
TRBJ2-1 | TRBV5-4 | 13 | CASSFGLAGQEFF
TRBJ2-7 | TRBV11-2 | 15 | CASSLDGGRVYEQYF
TRBJ1-1 | TRBV7-9 | 15 | CASSLAQTLATEAFF
TRBJ2-5 | TRBV2 | 17 | CASSDLAGGPSGETQYF
TRBJ2-7 | TRBV7-8 | 14 | CASSPTGVSYEQYF
TRBJ2-1 | TRBV6-6 | 13 | CASTGQTYNEQFF
TRBJ2-3 | TRBV7-8 | 18 | CASSLQGGGGLSTDTQYF
TRBJ2-2 | TRBV7-2 | 14 | CASSLDLGGGELFF
TRBJ1-1 | TRBV2 | 15 | CASRKLTGRNTEAFF
TRBJ2-7 | TRBV4-3 | 15 | CASSQDVSDGYEQYF
TRBJ1-5 | TRBV28 | 16 | CASSFSGGYSNQPQHF
TRBJ2-7 | TRBV7-2 | 14 | CASSPPAGTYEQYF
TRBJ1-1 | TRBV7-9 | 15 | CASSRTDRVNTEAFF
TRBJ1-1 | TRBV11-3 | 13 | CASSRQGGTEAFF
TRBJ1-1 | TRBV7-3 | 15 | CASSPRGGGNTEAFF
TRBJ2-3 | TRBV4-2 | 19 | CASSPGTSGRVSPTDTQYF
TRBJ1-3 | TRBV7-6 | 13 | CASSPQLGNTIYF
TRBJ1-5 | TRBV6-6 | 14 | CASNPGNSNQPQHF
TRBJ2-7 | TRBV30 | 13 | CASGSTGGGEQYF
TRBJ2-3 | TRBV28 | 15 | CASSFSSVGTDTQYF
TRBJ2-2 | TRBV13 | 16 | CASSLLAGTNTGELFF
TRBJ1-1 | TRBV5-4 | 17 | CASSRGQSTPMNTEAFF
TRBJ2-3 | TRBV7-3 | 16 | CASSSLAGGATDTQYF
TRBJ1-2 | TRBV5-3 | 11 | CARSSGGGYTF
TRBJ2-7 | TRBV28 | 11 | CASKTPGEQYF
TRBJ1-1 | TRBV6-1 | 15 | CASSVDAGGQGEAFF
TRBJ1-1 | TRBV30 | 14 | CAWSVRTVGTEAFF
TRBJ2-1 | TRBV18 | 13 | CASSSGQYNEQFF
TRBJ1-1 | TRBV29-1 | 10 | CSVAGYQAFF
TRBJ1-4 | TRBV28 | 13 | CASSSRQVEKLFF
TRBJ2-7 | TRBV4-3 | 16 | CASSQKRTGVSYEQYF